Sequencing of this T cell receptor (beta chain) was carried out in a study of CD8+CD57+ T cells in acquired aplastic anemia. In the study overall: Across the sorted CD4+ and CD8+ cells, DNA amounts averaged 3.2 ug.

Points on this clonotype: Its ends do not fully match the called genes, so a read error is possible.

Genomic DNA was employed as the template in profiling TCR beta VDJ and CDR3. A single record per CDR3 protein comes from TCRdb applying MiXCR to the reads. This table holds some 410,000 distinct CDR3 sequences, 55% to 70% found once. Germline CDR1 SNHLY, CDR2 FYNNEI. The CDR3 spans 14 residues. Sequenced input: sorted CD4+, CD8+, or CD8+CD57+ T cells (not recorded which) from PBMCs. V gene TRBV2 combines with J gene TRBJ1-2, with D hard to call. This clonotype was obtained from a human donor in good health, serving as a control. DNA of the CDR3: TGTGCCAGCAGGCAGGTAGGTCAACTATATGGCTACACCTTT. Translation: CASRQVGQLYGYTF.